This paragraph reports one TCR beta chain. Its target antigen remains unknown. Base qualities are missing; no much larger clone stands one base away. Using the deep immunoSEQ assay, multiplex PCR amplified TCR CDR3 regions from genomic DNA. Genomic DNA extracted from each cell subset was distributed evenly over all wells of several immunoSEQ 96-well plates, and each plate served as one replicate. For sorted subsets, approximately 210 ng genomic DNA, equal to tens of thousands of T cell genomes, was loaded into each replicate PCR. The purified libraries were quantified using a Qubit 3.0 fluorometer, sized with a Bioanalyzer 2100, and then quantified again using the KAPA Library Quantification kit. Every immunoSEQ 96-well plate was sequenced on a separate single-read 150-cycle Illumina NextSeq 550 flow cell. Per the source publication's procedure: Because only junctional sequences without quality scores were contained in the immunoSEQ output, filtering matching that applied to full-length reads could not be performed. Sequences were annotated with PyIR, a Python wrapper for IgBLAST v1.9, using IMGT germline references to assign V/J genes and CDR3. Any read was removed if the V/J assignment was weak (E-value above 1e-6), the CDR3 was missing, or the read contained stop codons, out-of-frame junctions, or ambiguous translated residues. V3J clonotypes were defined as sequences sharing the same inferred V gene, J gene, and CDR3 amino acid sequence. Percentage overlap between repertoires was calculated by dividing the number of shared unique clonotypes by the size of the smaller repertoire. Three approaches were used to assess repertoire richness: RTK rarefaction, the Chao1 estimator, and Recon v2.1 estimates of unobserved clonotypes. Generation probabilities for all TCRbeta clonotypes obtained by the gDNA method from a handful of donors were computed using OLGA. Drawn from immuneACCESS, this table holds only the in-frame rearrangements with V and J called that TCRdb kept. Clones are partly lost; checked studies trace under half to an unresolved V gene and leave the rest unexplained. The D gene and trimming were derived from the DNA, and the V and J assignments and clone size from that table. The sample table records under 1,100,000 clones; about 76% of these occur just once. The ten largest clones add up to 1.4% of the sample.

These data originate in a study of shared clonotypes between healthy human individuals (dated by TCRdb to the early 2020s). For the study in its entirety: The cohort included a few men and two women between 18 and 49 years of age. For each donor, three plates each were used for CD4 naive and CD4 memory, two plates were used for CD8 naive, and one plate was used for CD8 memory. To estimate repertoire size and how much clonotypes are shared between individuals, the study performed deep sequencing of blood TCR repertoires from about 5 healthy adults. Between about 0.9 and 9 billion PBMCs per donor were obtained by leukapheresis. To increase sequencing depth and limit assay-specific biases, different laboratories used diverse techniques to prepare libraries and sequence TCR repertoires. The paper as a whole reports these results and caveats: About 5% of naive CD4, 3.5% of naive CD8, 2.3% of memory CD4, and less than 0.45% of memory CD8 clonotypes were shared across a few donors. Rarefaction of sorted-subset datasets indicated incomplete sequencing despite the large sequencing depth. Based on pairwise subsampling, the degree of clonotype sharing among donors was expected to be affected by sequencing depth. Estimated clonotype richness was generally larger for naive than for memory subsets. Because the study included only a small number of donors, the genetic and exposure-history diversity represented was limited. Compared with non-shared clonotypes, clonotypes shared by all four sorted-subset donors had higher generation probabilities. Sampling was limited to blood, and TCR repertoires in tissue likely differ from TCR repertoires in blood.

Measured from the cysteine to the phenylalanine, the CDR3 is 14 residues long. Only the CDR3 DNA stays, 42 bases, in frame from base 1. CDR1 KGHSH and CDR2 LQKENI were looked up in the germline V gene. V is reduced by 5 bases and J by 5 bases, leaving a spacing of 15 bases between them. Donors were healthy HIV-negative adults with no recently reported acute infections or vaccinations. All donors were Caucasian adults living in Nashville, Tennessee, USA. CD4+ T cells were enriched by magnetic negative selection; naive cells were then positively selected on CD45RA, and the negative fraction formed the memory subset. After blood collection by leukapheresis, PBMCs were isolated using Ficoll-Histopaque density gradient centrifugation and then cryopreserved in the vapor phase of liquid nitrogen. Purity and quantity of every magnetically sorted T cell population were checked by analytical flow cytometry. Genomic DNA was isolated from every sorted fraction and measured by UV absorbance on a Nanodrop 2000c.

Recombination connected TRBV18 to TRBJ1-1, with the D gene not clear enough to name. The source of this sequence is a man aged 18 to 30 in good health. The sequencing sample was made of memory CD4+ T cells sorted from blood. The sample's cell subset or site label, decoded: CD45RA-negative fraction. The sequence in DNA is TGTGCCAGCTCAAAGGACTCTCTGAGGACTGAAGCTTTCTTT. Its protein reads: CASSKDSLRTEAFF.